This passage covers 26 T cell receptor beta chains from one sample sequenced in a study of spatial heterogeneity in lung cancer. MiXCR was run by TCRdb on the 5' RACE reads, yielding one entry per CDR3 protein. The table has tens of thousands of distinct CDR3 sequences, 7.5% to 10% seen once. Time point given: sample taken at primary tumor resection. Frozen PBMC, nontumor lung or tumor provided whole RNA, which was sequenced unsorted. The sample was PBMCs, taken at surgery. The source of these receptors is a male donor with early-stage non-small cell lung cancer.

This clonotype was detected many times. V and J are TRBV7-9 and TRBJ1-1; D gene unclear. Germline V gives CDR1 SEHNR, CDR2 FQNEAQ (reference sequence). The CDR3 sequence is 13 residues long. Trimming removed 5 bases from V and 1 base from J, with 8 bases in between. The CDR3 nucleotides read TGTGCCAGCAGCCTTTATCCGAACACTGAAGCTTTCTTT. Translated: CASSLYPNTEAFF.

Note on this clonotype: Lacking the conserved final phenylalanine or tryptophan, this CDR3 likely reflects a read error. The J gene is TRBJ2-1, the V gene TRBV7-6; TRBD2 aligns across 8 bases. Unmatched junction bases numbered 13, after V lost 5 bases and J lost 4 bases. The germline gives CDR1 SGHVS, CDR2 FNYEAQ. The CDR3 totals 17 residues. The CDR3 protein is CASSTSPGPGGYNEQFL. The DNA for the CDR3 is TGTGCCAGCAGCACATCCCCTGGCCCGGGGGGGTACAATGAGCAGTTCTTA.

This clonotype was counted ten times or more. The chain has TRBV28 and TRBJ1-1, with a possible D match to TRBD1 (5 bases). CDR1 and CDR2 (germline): MDHEN, SYDVKM. The CDR3 consists of 14 residues. Trimming took off 6 bases at V and 4 bases at J, with 15 bases between the two ends. The CDR3 here is CASSPGGLGTEAFF. Written as DNA, the CDR3 is TGTGCCAGCAGCCCCGGGGGGTTGGGCACTGAAGCTTTCTTT.

This clonotype was counted many times. The gene calls are TRBV29-1 and TRBJ1-5; the match to TRBD1 covers 12 bases. The germline V gene encodes CDR1 SQVTM and CDR2 ANQGSEA. Losses at the gene ends were 4 bases for V and 6 bases for J; bases not matched to a gene: 4. The CDR3 covers 14 residues. The CDR3: CSVGGTGGGQPQHF. CDR3 bases: TGCAGCGTTGGTGGGACAGGGGGCGGTCAGCCCCAGCATTTT.

This clonotype was seen many times. The chain has TRBV3-1 and TRBJ1-3, with no clear D. In germline, CDR1 is LGHDT, CDR2 YNNKEL (reference sequence). This CDR3 is 16 amino acids long. V lost 4 bases and J 4 bases, leaving 17 bases between the germline ends. DNA for the CDR3: TGTGCCAGCAGCCCGTCGGTCGGGCGAGGAGGAAACACCATATATTTT. Residues: CASSPSVGRGGNTIYF.

This clonotype was recorded once. This may come from a read error, since a much larger clone is one base off. The chain employs TRBV2 and TRBJ2-1; tentative D call: TRBD2 (5 bases). There are 13 residues in the CDR3. Germline-derived CDR1 and CDR2 are SNHLY and FYNNEI. The CDR3 DNA follows: TGTGCCAGCAGTGGGCGGGCCGGGAATGAGCAGTGCTTC. Encoded protein: CASSGRAGNEQCF.

The CDR3 loop is CSVEGGDRGDGYTF. CDR3 in DNA: TGCAGCGTTGAAGGCGGGGACAGAGGGGATGGCTACACCTTC. This chain joins TRBV29-1 and TRBJ1-2, with 7 bases identical to TRBD1. The CDR3 sequence is 14 residues long. CDR1 and CDR2 (germline): SQVTM, ANQGSEA. With V trimmed by 1 base and J by 6 bases, 8 bases remained unmatched.

This sequence joins TRBV5-1 and TRBJ2-3; 7 bases fit TRBD1. Per the germline V gene, CDR1 is SGHRS and CDR2 is YFSETQ. The V and J ends lost 2 bases and 0 bases, in that order; junction bases with no gene match: 9. The CDR3 is 17 amino acids. The CDR3 reads CASSFLIGTASTDTQYF. The CDR3 bases are TGCGCCAGCAGCTTTCTTATAGGGACAGCTAGCACAGATACGCAGTATTTT.

This clonotype has a handful of counts. The rearrangement uses TRBV28 and TRBJ2-1, with 7 bases identical to TRBD2. Germline assignment: CDR1 MDHEN and CDR2 SYDVKM. CDR3 length: 15 residues. Germline trimming cut 4 bases from V and 5 bases from J; bases unmatched to any gene: 8. CDR3 amino acids: CASSYRTRENNEQFF. In DNA, the CDR3 is TGTGCCAGCAGTTATCGGACTAGAGAGAACAATGAGCAGTTCTTC.

This clonotype occurred many times. The chain has TRBV19 and TRBJ2-5; D gene unclear. The CDR3 consists of 14 residues. Germline lookup yields CDR1 LNHDA and CDR2 SQIVND (reference sequence). The germline V and J ends were trimmed by 3 bases and 1 base, with 9 bases remaining between them. Written as DNA, the CDR3 is TGTGCCAGTAGTATGGGCCCGCTCCAAGAGACCCAGTACTTC. This translates into CASSMGPLQETQYF.

This clonotype was seen more than once but under ten times. This rearrangement joins TRBV7-2 to TRBJ1-5; no reliable D call. The V end lost 0 bases, the J end lost 7 bases, and 7 bases lay between the germline ends. This CDR3 is built from 13 residues. Germline V gene sequence: CDR1 SGHTA, CDR2 FQGNSA. The CDR3 here is CASSLAQGQPQHF. The CDR3 nucleotides are TGTGCCAGCAGCTTAGCGCAAGGGCAGCCCCAGCATTTT.

The gene calls are TRBV2 and TRBJ2-3, with unresolved D. Looked up from germline, CDR1 is SNHLY and CDR2 is FYNNEI. The CDR3 extends over 12 amino acids. V dropped 3 bases and J dropped 1 base, with 2 bases sitting between them. The CDR3 protein is CASSDRTDTQYF. The CDR3 DNA sequence: TGTGCCAGCAGTGACCGCACAGATACGCAGTATTTT.

This clonotype was detected many times. The chain employs TRBV10-3 and TRBJ1-2; tentatively, D is TRBD1 (6 bases). The CDR3 spans 15 residues. Germline lookup yields CDR1 ENHRY and CDR2 SYGVKD. V was pared by 0 bases and J by 6 bases, with 14 bases between. The CDR3 DNA sequence: TGTGCCATCAGTGAGTCGGATCGGGGGCTCGATGGCTACACCTTC. The encoded protein is CAISESDRGLDGYTF.

This clonotype was seen many times. As DNA, the CDR3 is TGTGCCAGCAGGAGGACTAGCGGGAACACCGGGGAGCTGTTTTTT. It is translated as CASRRTSGNTGELFF. The rearrangement joins TRBV12-3 or TRBV12-4 to TRBJ2-2; 10 bases are shared with TRBD2. The CDR3 extends over 15 amino acids. Trimming removed 6 bases from V and 1 base from J; junction bases left unmatched: 2.

This clonotype was counted ten times or more. The chain recombines TRBV2 with TRBJ2-1, with D perhaps TRBD2 (6 bases). Germline V gives CDR1 SNHLY, CDR2 FYNNEI. This CDR3 comprises 13 residues. The V end lost 6 bases, the J end lost 12 bases, and 18 bases lay between the germline ends. CDR3 in DNA: TGTGCCAGCAGATCCGCGGTATACGGGGGGCAGTTCTTC. Protein product: CASRSAVYGGQFF.

This clonotype was seen ten or more times. The rearrangement joins TRBV28 to TRBJ2-3; TRBD2 might be the D (5 bases). Germline assignment: CDR1 MDHEN and CDR2 SYDVKM. Trimming shortened V by 5 bases and J by 4 bases, and 10 bases separated the two germline ends. This CDR3 spans 13 amino acids. The DNA for the CDR3 is TGTGCCAGCAGTCCGACTAACCCAGATACGCAGTATTTT. Its protein product is CASSPTNPDTQYF.

This sequence joins TRBV4-3 and TRBJ1-1; D remains unclear. The CDR3 is 13 amino acids. V lost 4 bases and J lost 1, with 7 bases in between. Germline V lookup: CDR1 LGHNA, CDR2 YSLEER. The CDR3 DNA reads as TGCGCCAGCAGCCGACGGAAGAACACTGAAGCTTTCTTT. It is translated as CASSRRKNTEAFF.

The table lists this clonotype with a few counts. The genes are TRBV11-2 and TRBJ1-2; D is ambiguous. The germline V and J ends were trimmed by 3 bases and 7 bases, with 9 bases remaining between them. Germline V gene sequence: CDR1 SGHAT, CDR2 FQNNGV. There are 12 residues in the CDR3. CDR3 in amino acids: CASSLEGGGYTF. The CDR3 DNA is TGTGCCAGCAGCTTGGAGGGTGGTGGCTACACCTTC.

Only a few counts were recorded for this clonotype. V gene TRBV27 combines with J gene TRBJ2-2; 9 bases match TRBD2. V trimming: 2 bases; J trimming: 6 bases; junction bases outside the gene matches: 4. The CDR3 consists of 15 residues. CDR1 MNHEY and CDR2 SMNVEV come from the germline V gene (reference sequence). This chain's CDR3 is CASSLAGGPPGELFF. DNA of the CDR3: TGTGCCAGCAGTTTAGCGGGAGGGCCCCCCGGGGAGCTGTTTTTT.

This clonotype was detected ten times or more. This chain uses TRBV7-2 with TRBJ2-3; a weak D match, TRBD1 (5 bases). The germline CDR1 and CDR2 sequences are SGHTA and FQGNSA. Between the trimmed V and J ends, which lost 5 bases and 4 bases, there was a span of 13 bases. CDR3 size: 14 residues. The CDR3 sequence: CASSPGRVADTQYF. CDR3 DNA: TGTGCCAGCAGCCCGGGCAGGGTGGCAGATACGCAGTATTTT. Looking up the rest from reference TRBV7-2 and TRBJ2-3 gives the full variable domain: GAGVSQSPSNKVTEKGKDVELRCDPISGHTALYWYRQSLGQGLEFLIYFQGNSAPDKSGLPSDRFSAERTGGSVSTLTIQRTQQEDSAVYLCASSPGRVADTQYFGPGTRLTVL.

The table lists this clonotype with many counts. V usage is TRBV24-1 and J usage is TRBJ2-1, with 8 bases fitting TRBD2. The CDR3 consists of 14 residues. Germline loops: CDR1 KGHDR, CDR2 SFDVKD. The V gene end was trimmed by 5 bases and the J gene end by 7 bases; junction bases not matched to a gene: 6. CDR3: CATSAGGLGNEQFF. The CDR3 DNA reads TGTGCCACCAGTGCCGGGGGACTAGGGAATGAGCAGTTCTTC.

The sample holds a few counts of this clonotype. The V and J genes are TRBV11-1 and TRBJ2-7, with 7 positions matching TRBD2. The J segment lost 8 bases and the V segment lost 0 bases, leaving 10 bases of the junction unmatched. The germline CDR1 and CDR2 sequences are SGHAT and FQDESV (reference sequence). The CDR3 has 15 amino acids. DNA of the CDR3: TGTGCCAGCAGCTTAGCACTAACTGGGAGGGAACAGCAGTACTTC. It yields the protein CASSLALTGREQQYF. The whole variable domain, filled in from reference TRBV11-1 and TRBJ2-7, reads EAEVAQSPRYKITEKSQAVAFWCDPISGHATLYWYRQILGQGPELLVQFQDESVVDDSQLPKDRFSAERLKGVDSTLKIQPAELGDSAMYLCASSLALTGREQQYFGPGTRLTVT.

This clonotype showed up just a few times. This chain links TRBV12-3 or TRBV12-4 with TRBJ2-7; D gene unclear. Trimming removed 3 bases at V and 5 bases at J, with 11 bases between. The CDR3 totals 13 residues. CDR3 nucleotides: TGTGCCAGCAGTTTCTTCCGGTACAACGAGCAGTACTTC. Translating it yields CASSFFRYNEQYF.

The rearrangement uses TRBV7-2 and TRBJ1-6, with TRBD1 matching over 9 bases. This CDR3 is built from 14 residues. With V trimmed by 6 bases and J by 5 bases, 2 bases remained unmatched. Per the germline V gene, CDR1 is SGHTA and CDR2 is FQGNSA. The CDR3 nucleotides read TGTGCCAGCAGTCGACAGGGGGATAATTCACCCCTCCACTTT. Encoded protein: CASSRQGDNSPLHF.

This clonotype was seen only a few times. The chain has TRBV5-4 and TRBJ1-2; tentative D call: TRBD1 (5 bases). V gave up 0 bases and J gave up 0 bases, with 12 bases separating them. This CDR3 comprises 16 residues. Germline lookup yields CDR1 SGHNT and CDR2 YYREEE (reference sequence). CDR3 sequence: CASSLAGREANYGYTF. The CDR3 nucleotides read TGTGCCAGCAGCTTGGCCGGCAGGGAGGCTAACTATGGCTACACCTTC. Drawing the rest from reference TRBV5-4 and TRBJ1-2, the complete variable domain is ETGVTQSPTHLIKTRGQQVTLRCSSQSGHNTVSWYQQALGQGPQFIFQYYREEENGRGNFPPRFSGLQFPNYSSELNVNALELDDSALYLCASSLAGREANYGYTFGSGTRLTVV.

V is TRBV5-6 and J is TRBJ2-7; D is undetermined. V was pared by 3 bases and J by 2 bases, with 6 bases between. Looked up from germline, CDR1 is SGHDT and CDR2 is YYEEEE. The CDR3 runs to 12 residues. DNA for the CDR3: TGTGCCAGCAGCTCTGCCCCCTACGAGCAGTACTTC. Its protein is CASSSAPYEQYF. Full variable domain (missing parts from reference TRBV5-6 and TRBJ2-7): DAGVTQSPTHLIKTRGQQVTLRCSPKSGHDTVSWYQQALGQGPQFIFQYYEEEERQRGNFPDRFSGHQFPNYSSELNVNALLLGDSALYLCASSSAPYEQYFGPGTRLTVT.